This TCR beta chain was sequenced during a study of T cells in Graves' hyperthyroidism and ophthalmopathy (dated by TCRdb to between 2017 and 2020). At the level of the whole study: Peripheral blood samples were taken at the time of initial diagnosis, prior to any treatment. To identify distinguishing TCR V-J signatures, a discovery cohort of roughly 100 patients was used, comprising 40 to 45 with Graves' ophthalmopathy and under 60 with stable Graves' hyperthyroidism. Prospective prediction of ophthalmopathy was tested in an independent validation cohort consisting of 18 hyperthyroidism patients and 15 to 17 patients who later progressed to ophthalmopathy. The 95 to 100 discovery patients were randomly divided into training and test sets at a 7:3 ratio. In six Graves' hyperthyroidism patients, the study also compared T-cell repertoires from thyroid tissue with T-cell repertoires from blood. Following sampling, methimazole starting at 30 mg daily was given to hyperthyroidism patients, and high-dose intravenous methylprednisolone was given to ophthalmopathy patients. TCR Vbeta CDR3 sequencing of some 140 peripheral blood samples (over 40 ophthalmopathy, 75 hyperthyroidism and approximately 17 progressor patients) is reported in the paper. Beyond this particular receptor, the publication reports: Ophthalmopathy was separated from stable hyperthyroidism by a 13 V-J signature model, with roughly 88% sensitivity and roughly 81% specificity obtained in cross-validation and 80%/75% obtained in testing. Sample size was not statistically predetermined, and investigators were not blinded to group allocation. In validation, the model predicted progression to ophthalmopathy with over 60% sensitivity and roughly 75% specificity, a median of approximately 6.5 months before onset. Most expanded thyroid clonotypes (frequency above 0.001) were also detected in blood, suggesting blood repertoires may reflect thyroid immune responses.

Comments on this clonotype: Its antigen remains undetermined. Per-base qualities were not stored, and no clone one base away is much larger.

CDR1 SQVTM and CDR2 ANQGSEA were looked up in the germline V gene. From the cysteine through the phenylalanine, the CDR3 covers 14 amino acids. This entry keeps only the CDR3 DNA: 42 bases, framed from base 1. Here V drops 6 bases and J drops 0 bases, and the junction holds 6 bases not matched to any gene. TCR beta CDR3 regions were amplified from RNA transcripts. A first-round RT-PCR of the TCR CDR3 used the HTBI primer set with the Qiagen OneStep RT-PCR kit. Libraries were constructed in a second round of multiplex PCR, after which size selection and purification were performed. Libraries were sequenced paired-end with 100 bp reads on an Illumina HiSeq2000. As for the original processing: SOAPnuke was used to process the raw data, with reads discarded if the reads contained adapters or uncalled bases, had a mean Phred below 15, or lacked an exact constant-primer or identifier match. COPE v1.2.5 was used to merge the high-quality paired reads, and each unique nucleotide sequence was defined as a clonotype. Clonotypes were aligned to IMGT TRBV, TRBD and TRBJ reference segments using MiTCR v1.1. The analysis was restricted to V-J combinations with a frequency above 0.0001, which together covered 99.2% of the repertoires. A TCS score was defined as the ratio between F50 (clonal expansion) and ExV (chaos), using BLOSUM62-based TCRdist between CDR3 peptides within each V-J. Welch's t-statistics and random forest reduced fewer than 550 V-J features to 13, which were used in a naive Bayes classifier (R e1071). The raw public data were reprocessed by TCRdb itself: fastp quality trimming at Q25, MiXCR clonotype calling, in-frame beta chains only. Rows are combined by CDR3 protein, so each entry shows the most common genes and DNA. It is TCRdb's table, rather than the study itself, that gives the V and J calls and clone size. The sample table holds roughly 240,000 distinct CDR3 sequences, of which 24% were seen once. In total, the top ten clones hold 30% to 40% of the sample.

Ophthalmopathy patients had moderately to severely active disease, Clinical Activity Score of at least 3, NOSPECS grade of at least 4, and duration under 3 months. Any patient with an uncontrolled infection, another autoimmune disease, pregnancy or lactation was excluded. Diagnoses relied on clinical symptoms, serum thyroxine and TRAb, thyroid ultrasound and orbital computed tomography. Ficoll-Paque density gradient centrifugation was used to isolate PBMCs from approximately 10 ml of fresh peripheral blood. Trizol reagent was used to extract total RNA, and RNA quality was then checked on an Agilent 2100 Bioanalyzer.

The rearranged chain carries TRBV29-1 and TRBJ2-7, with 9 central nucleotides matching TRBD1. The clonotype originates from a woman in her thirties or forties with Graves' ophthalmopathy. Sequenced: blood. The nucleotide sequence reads TGCAGCGTGGGCGGGACAGGGAGCTCCTACGAGCAGTACTTC. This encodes CSVGGTGSSYEQYF.